A selection of T cell receptor beta chains follows, all from one sample in a study of technical replicates of blood from a handful of donors. Sequenced by immunoSEQ multiplex PCR; TCRdb stores in-frame clones only, minus some. Of about 74,000 clones listed, more than 85% are singletons. The sequenced material came from T cells isolated from PBMCs. These receptor sequences come from a human donor in good health. The CDR3 runs from the conserved cysteine through the conserved F or W. Fields, in order: CDR3 protein, CDR3 DNA, V gene, D gene, J gene, clone size. D genes are given only for firm matches. Clone size appears in some rows only: once, few, many, or a class for an expanded clone.

CASSEVRDGYGYTF TGTGCCAGCAGTGAAGTCAGGGATGGCTATGGCTACACCTTC TRBV6-1 - TRBJ1-2 -
CASSLTLAGGTYEQYF TGTGCCAGCTCATTAACACTAGCGGGGGGAACCTACGAGCAGTACTTC TRBV18 TRBD2 TRBJ2-7 once
CASRFSGGAHEQYF TGTGCCAGCAGGTTCAGCGGGGGGGCCCACGAGCAGTACTTC TRBV11-3 TRBD2 TRBJ2-7 -
CVRSCDEQFF TGTGTCAGAAGCTGCGATGAGCAGTTCTTC TRBV7-5 - TRBJ2-1 -
CASSLQGPLLTYNEQFF TGTGCCAGCAGTCTACAGGGACCCTTACTTACTTACAATGAGCAGTTCTTC TRBV28 - TRBJ2-1 -
CASWVLGAYGLGEAFF TGTGCCAGCTGGGTCCTTGGGGCCTATGGTCTCGGTGAAGCTTTCTTT TRBV2 - TRBJ1-1 -
CASSPGTGWPEAFF TGCGCCAGCAGCCCGGGGACAGGCTGGCCTGAAGCTTTCTTT TRBV5-1 TRBD1 TRBJ1-1 -
CASSGGLAGGITDTQYF TGCGCCAGCAGCGGGGGACTAGCGGGAGGGATCACAGATACGCAGTATTTT TRBV5-1 TRBD2 TRBJ2-3 -
CASRAELNTGELFF TGCGCCAGCAGGGCGGAGCTGAACACCGGGGAGCTGTTTTTT TRBV4-1 - TRBJ2-2 -
CASSGSDRSSYEQYF TGTGCCAGCAGCGGCTCGGACAGATCTTCCTACGAGCAGTACTTC TRBV7-8 - TRBJ2-7 once
CASSEWQGENYGYTF TGTGCCAGCAGTGAATGGCAGGGGGAGAATTATGGCTACACCTTC TRBV25-1 TRBD1 TRBJ1-2 -
CASSPGTSGNEQFF TGCGCCAGCAGCCCCGGGACTAGCGGCAATGAGCAGTTCTTC TRBV5-1 TRBD2 TRBJ2-1 -
CASSAGQGAGQPQHF TGTGCCAGCAGTGCGGGACAGGGGGCAGGTCAGCCCCAGCATTTT TRBV6-5 TRBD1 TRBJ1-5 -
CASSPPGAGENNEQFF TGTGCCAGCTCACCACCGGGGGCAGGGGAGAACAATGAGCAGTTCTTC TRBV18 - TRBJ2-1 -
CASSYRDRGYGYTF TGTGCCAGCAGTTACCGGGACAGGGGCTATGGCTACACCTTC TRBV6-5 TRBD1 TRBJ1-2 -
CAISESRDSRPQETQYF TGTGCCATCAGTGAGTCCAGAGACAGCCGCCCCCAAGAGACCCAGTACTTC TRBV10-3 - TRBJ2-5 -
CATSDLRQGAYEQYF TGTGCCACCTCCGACCTCCGACAGGGTGCCTACGAGCAGTACTTC TRBV19 TRBD1 TRBJ2-7 -
CASSSFDRGDQPQHF TGTGCCAGCAGCTCCTTCGACAGGGGGGATCAGCCCCAGCATTTT TRBV7-6 TRBD1 TRBJ1-5 -
CASSLGAGNYEQYF TGTGCCAGCAGTTTGGGGGCAGGGAACTACGAGCAGTACTTC TRBV27 - TRBJ2-7 once
CASSTPTGIEQYF TGCGCCAGCAGCACGCCGACAGGGATCGAGCAGTACTTC TRBV4-1 TRBD1 TRBJ2-7 -
CASSLLAGQGGNEQFF TGCGCCAGCAGCTTGTTGGCGGGACAGGGTGGCAATGAGCAGTTCTTC TRBV5-1 TRBD1 TRBJ2-1 -
CASSHRQGELKEELFF TGTGCCAGCAGTCATAGACAGGGAGAGCTTAAGGAAGAGCTGTTTTTT TRBV7-9 TRBD1 TRBJ2-2 once
CASRGYSNQPQHF TGTGCCAGCAGGGGTTATAGCAATCAGCCCCAGCATTTT TRBV19 - TRBJ1-5 -
CASRTGQGAMGDGYTF TGCGCCAGCAGGACGGGACAGGGGGCGATGGGGGATGGCTACACCTTC TRBV5-1 TRBD1 TRBJ1-2 -
CASSLGGATDIEKLFF TGTGCCAGCAGTCTTGGGGGGGCGACTGATATTGAAAAACTGTTTTTT TRBV28 - TRBJ1-4 -
CASSPYGRALNNEQFF TGTGCCAGCAGCCCCTACGGGAGGGCCCTCAACAATGAGCAGTTCTTC TRBV14 TRBD2 TRBJ2-1 -